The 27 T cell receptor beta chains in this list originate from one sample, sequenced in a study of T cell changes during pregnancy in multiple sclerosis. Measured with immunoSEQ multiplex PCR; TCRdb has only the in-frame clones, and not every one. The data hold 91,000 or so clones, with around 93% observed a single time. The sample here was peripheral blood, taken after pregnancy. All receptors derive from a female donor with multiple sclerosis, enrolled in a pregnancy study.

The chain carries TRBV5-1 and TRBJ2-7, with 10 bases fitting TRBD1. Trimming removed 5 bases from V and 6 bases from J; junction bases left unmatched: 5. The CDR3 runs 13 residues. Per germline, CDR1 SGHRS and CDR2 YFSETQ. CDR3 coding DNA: TGCGCCAGCAGTGGGACAGGGGACGTCGAGCAGTACTTC. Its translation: CASSGTGDVEQYF.

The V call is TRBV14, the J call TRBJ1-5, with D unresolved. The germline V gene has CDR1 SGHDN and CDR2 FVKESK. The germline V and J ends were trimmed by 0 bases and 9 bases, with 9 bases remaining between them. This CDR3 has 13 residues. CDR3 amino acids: CASSQEASWPQHF. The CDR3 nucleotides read TGTGCCAGCAGCCAAGAAGCCTCCTGGCCCCAGCATTTT. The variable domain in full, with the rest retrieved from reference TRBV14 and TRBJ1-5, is EAGVTQFPSHSVIEKGQTVTLRCDPISGHDNLYWYRRVMGKEIKFLLHFVKESKQDESGMPNNRFLAERTGGTYSTLKVQPAELEDSGVYFCASSQEASWPQHFGDGTRLSIL.

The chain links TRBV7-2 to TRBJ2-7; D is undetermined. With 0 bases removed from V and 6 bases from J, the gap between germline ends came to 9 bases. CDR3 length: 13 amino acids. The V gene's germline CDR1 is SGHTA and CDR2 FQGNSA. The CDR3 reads CASSLATAIEQYF. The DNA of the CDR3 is TGTGCCAGCAGCTTAGCCACAGCAATCGAGCAGTACTTC.

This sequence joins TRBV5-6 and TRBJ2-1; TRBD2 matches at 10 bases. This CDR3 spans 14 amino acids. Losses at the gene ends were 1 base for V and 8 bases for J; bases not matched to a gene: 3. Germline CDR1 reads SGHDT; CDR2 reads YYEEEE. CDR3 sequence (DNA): TGTGCCAGCAGCTTGTCTAGCGGGAGCTATGAGCAGTTCTTC. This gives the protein CASSLSSGSYEQFF.

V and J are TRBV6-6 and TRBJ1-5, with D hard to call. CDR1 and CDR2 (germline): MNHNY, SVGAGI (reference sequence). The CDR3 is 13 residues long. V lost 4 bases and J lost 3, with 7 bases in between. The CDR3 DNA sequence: TGTGCCAGCAGTTTTTCCCTCAATCAGCCCCAGCATTTT. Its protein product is CASSFSLNQPQHF.

The CDR3 DNA follows: TGTGCCAGCAGTTTAGGGCAGAATTCTATTGGTGGCTACACCTTC. This gives the protein CASSLGQNSIGGYTF. This chain links TRBV27 with TRBJ1-2; D is unclear. Germline lookup yields CDR1 MNHEY and CDR2 SMNVEV (reference sequence). The CDR3 is 15 amino acids. V was trimmed by 2 bases and J by 7 bases, leaving 17 bases between them.

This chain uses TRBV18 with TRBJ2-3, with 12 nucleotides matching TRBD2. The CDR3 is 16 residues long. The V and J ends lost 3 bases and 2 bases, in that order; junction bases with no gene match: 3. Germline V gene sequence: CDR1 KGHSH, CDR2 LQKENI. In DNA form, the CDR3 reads TGTGCCAGCTCACCTCTAGCGGGAGGGCCCACAGATACGCAGTATTTT. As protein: CASSPLAGGPTDTQYF.

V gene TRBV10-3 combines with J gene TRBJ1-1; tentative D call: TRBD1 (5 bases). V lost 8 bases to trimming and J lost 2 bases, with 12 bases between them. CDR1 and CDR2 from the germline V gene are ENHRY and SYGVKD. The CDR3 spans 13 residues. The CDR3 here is CAIAAQGNTEAFF. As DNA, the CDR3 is TGTGCCATCGCGGCTCAGGGTAACACTGAAGCTTTCTTT.

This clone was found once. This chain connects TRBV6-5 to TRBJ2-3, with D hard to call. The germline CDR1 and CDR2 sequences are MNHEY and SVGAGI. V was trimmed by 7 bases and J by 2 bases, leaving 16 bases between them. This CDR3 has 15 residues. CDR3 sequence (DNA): TGTGCCAGCACCCCGAACTTAGTTTTCACAGATACGCAGTATTTT. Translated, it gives CASTPNLVFTDTQYF.

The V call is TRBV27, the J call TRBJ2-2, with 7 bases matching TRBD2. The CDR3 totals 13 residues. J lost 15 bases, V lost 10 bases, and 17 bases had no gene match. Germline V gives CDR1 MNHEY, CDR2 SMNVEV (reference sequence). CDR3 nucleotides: TGTGCCACCCTCTTGGGGGGAGGGGAGAAGATGTTTTTT. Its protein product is CATLLGGGEKMFF.

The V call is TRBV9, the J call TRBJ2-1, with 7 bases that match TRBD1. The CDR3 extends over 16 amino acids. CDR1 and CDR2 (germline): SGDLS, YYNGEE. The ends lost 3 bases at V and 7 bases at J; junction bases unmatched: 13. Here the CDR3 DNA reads TGTGCCAGCAGCGCCCTCCGACAGGGAAAGATGAATGAGCAGTTCTTC. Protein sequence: CASSALRQGKMNEQFF. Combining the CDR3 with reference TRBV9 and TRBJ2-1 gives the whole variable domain DSGVTQTPKHLITATGQRVTLRCSPRSGDLSVYWYQQSLDQGLQFLIQYYNGEERAKGNILERFSAQQFPDLHSELNLSSLELGDSALYFCASSALRQGKMNEQFFGPGTRLTVL.

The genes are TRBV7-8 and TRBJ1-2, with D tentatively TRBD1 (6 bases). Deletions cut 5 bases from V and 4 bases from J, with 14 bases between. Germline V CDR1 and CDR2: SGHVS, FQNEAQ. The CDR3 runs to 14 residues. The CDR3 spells CASSPQQGTYGYTF. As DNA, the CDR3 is TGTGCCAGCAGCCCTCAACAGGGAACCTATGGCTACACCTTC.

Written as DNA, the CDR3 is TGTGCCAGCAGCTTAGAAGTAGCGCGGGAGGTCTACAATGAGCAGTTCTTC. Its protein product is CASSLEVAREVYNEQFF. V is TRBV7-9 and J is TRBJ2-1, with 8 bases aligning to TRBD2. CDR3 length equals 17 residues. Germline values: CDR1 SEHNR, CDR2 FQNEAQ (reference sequence). V dropped 1 base and J dropped 3; count of bases not matched to a gene: 8.

The CDR3 DNA sequence: TGTGCCAGCAGTCTCGGGACAGTCCACACCTACGAGCAGTACTTC. Its protein is CASSLGTVHTYEQYF. The chain recombines TRBV5-5 with TRBJ2-7; 7 bases are a match to TRBD1. The CDR3 runs to 15 residues. CDR1 is SGHKS and CDR2 is YYEKEE in the germline V gene (reference sequence). V lost 5 bases to trimming and J lost 2 bases; unmatched junction nucleotides: 10.

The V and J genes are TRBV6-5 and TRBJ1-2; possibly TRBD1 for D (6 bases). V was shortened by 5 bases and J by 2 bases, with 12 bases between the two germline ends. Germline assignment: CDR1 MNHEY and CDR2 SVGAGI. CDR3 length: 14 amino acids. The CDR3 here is CASSRGTMNYGYTF. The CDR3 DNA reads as TGTGCCAGCAGTAGGGGGACAATGAACTATGGCTACACCTTC.

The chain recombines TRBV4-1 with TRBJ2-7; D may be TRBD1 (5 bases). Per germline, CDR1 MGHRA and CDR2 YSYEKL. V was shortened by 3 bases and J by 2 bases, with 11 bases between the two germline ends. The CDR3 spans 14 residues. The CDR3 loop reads CASSQWQGTYEQYF. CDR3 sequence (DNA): TGCGCCAGCAGCCAGTGGCAGGGAACCTACGAGCAGTACTTC.

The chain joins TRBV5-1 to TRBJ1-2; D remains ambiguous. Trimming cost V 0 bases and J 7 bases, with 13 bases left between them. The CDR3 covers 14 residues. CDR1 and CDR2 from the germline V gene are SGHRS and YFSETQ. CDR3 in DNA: TGCGCCAGCAGCTTGGAGGCACAGAGCTTTGGCTACACCTTC. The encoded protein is CASSLEAQSFGYTF.

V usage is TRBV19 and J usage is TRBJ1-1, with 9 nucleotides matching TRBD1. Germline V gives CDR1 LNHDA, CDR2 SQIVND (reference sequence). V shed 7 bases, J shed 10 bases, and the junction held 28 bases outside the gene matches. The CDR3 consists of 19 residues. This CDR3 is CASTSPRQGVYARGFGAFF. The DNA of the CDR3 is TGTGCCAGTACCTCTCCCCGACAGGGGGTATACGCCCGCGGCTTCGGAGCTTTCTTT.

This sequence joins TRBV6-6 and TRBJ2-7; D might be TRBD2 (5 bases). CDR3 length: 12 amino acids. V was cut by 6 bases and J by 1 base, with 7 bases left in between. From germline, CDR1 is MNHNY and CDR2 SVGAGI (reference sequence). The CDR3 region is CASSGVSYEQYF. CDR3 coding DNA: TGTGCCAGCAGCGGGGTTTCCTACGAGCAGTACTTC.

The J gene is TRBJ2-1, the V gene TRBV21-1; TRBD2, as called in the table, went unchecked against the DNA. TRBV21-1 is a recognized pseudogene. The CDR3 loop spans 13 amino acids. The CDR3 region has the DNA TGTGCCAGCAGCAAAGTGAGAAGACTAGAGCAGTTCTTC. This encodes CASSKVRRLEQFF.

CDR3 sequence (DNA): TGTGCCAGTAGTAGTTACAGGGGGGCTAAACTGTTTTTT. Its protein product is CASSSYRGAKLFF. This chain joins TRBV19 and TRBJ1-4; 8 bases agree with TRBD1. There are 13 residues in the CDR3. V lost 4 bases and J lost 11; bases outside the gene matches: 6. Germline CDR1 LNHDA, CDR2 SQIVND (reference sequence).

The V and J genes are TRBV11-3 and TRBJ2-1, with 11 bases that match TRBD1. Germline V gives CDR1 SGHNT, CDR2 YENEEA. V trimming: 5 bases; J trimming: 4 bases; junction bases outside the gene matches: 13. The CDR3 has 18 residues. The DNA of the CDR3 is TGTGCCAGCAGCCAAGGGACAGGGGGATTAAAATATTACAATGAGCAGTTCTTC. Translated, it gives CASSQGTGGLKYYNEQFF. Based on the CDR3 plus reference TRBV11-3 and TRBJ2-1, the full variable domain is EAGVVQSPRYKIIEKKQPVAFWCNPISGHNTLYWYLQNLGQGPELLIRYENEEAVDDSQLPKDRFSAERLKGVDSTLKIQPAELGDSAVYLCASSQGTGGLKYYNEQFFGPGTRLTVL.

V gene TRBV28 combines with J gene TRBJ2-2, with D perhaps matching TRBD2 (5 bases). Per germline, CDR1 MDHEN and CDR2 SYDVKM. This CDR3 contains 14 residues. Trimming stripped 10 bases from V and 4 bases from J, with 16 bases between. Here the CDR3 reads CATLQDLTTGELFF. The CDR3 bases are TGTGCCACCCTCCAGGACTTAACCACCGGGGAGCTGTTTTTT.

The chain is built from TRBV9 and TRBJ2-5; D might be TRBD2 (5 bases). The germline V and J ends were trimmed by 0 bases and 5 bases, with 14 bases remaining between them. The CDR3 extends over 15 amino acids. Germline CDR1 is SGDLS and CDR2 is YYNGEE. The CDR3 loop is CASSVGSGNPETQYF. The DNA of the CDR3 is TGTGCCAGCAGCGTAGGGTCGGGGAATCCGGAGACCCAGTACTTC.

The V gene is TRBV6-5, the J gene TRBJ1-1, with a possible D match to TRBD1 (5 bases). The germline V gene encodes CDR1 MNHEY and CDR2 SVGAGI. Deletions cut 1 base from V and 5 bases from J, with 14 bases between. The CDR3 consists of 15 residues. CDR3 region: CASSYLGPGGTEAFF. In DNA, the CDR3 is TGTGCCAGCAGTTACTTGGGGCCGGGTGGGACTGAAGCTTTCTTT.

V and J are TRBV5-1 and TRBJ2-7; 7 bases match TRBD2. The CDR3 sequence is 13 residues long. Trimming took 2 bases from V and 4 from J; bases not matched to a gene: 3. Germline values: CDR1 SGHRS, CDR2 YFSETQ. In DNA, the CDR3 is TGCGCCAGCAGCTTTTGGGAGGGTTACGAGCAGTACTTC. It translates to CASSFWEGYEQYF.

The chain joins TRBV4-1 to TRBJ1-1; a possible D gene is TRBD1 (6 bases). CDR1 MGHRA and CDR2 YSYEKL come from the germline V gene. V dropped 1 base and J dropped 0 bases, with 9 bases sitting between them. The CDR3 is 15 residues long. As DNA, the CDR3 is TGCGCCAGCAGCCAAGTGGGGGCCTTGAACACTGAAGCTTTCTTT. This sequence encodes CASSQVGALNTEAFF.